This TCR beta chain is drawn from a study of blood T cell repertoires in COVID-19. Looking at the study overall: Samples of COVID-19 (acute and convalescent) were obtained from the United States, Italy and Spain. In each case, the material was cDNA or gDNA derived from T cells, B-cell-depleted T cells, or PBMCs.

In the authors' methods: Researchers report that nucleated cell counts were estimated from reference gene primer amplification. Method: immunoSEQ multiplex PCR; TCRdb's copy keeps in-frame clones and lacks some. That table supplies the V and J calls and clone size; D and trimming were determined from the DNA. The table shows approximately 200,000 clones, with approximately 85% occurring only once. The material sequenced was peripheral blood. This clonotype originated in a man aged 55 to 69 with acute or convalescent COVID-19.

CDR3 amino acids: CASSLDGAGGPREQFF. In nucleotides, the CDR3 is TGTGCCAGCAGCTTAGATGGAGCGGGAGGGCCACGGGAGCAGTTCTTC. This sequence joins TRBV7-2 and TRBJ2-1; TRBD2 aligns across 10 bases. This CDR3 region has 16 residues. V shed 1 base, J shed 10 bases, and the junction held 10 bases outside the gene matches. Germline CDR1 and CDR2: SGHTA and FQGNSA.